This T cell receptor beta chain came from a study of blood T cell repertoires in COVID-19. Study at large: The study drew acute and convalescent COVID-19 samples from the United States, Italy and Spain. T cells, B-cell-depleted T cells, or PBMCs supplied cDNA or gDNA.

Concerning this clone itself: This sample includes further DNA sequences coding for the same CDR3.

Per the original data handling: By means of reference gene primer amplification, nucleated cell counts were estimated. Method: immunoSEQ multiplex PCR; TCRdb's copy keeps in-frame clones and lacks some. V, J and clone size are those of that table, while D and trimming were read from the DNA. The data show approximately 150,000 clones, around 82% seen once. The junction had 5 bases not matched to a gene; V was cut back by 4 bases and J by 7 bases. The CDR3 sequence is 13 residues long. Germline CDR1 is SGHTA and CDR2 is FQGTGA. The sample taken for sequencing was peripheral blood. The rearrangement joins TRBV7-3 to TRBJ1-2, with TRBD1 matching 8 bases. The receptor comes from a woman in her fifties or sixties with acute or convalescent COVID-19. CDR3 region: CASSSGQGGGYTF. The DNA for the CDR3 is TGTGCCAGCAGCTCCGGACAGGGCGGTGGCTACACCTTC.